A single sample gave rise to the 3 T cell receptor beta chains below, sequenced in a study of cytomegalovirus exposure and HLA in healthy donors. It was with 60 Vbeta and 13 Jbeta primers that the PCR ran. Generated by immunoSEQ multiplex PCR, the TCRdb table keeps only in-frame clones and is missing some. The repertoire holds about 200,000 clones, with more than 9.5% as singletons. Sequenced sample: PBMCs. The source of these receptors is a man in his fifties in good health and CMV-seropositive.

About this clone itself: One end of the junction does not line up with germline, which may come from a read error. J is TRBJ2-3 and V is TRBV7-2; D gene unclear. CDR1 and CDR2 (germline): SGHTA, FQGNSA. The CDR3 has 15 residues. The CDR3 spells CASRLDPPSTDTQYF. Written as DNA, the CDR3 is TGTGCCAGCAGATTAGATCCCCCTAGCACAGATACGCAGTATTTT.

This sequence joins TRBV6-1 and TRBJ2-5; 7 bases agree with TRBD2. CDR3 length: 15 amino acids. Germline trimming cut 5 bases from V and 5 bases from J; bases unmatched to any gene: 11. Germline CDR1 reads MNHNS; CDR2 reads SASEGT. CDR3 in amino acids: CASSREGNAQETQYF. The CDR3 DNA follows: TGTGCCAGCAGTAGGGAGGGGAACGCCCAGGAGACCCAGTACTTC.

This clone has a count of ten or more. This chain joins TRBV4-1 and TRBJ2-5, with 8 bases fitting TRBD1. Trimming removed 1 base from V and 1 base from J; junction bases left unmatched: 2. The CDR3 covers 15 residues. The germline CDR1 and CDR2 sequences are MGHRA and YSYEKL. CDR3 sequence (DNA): TGCGCCAGCAGCCAAGGACAGGGGTCCCAAGAGACCCAGTACTTC. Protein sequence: CASSQGQGSQETQYF.